The rows below give T cell receptor beta chains drawn from one sample of a study of identical twins. A single record per CDR3 protein comes from TCRdb applying MiXCR to the 5' RACE reads. The table lists about 520,000 distinct CDR3 sequences, approximately 22% of them singletons, with about 0.93% in the top ten. These data were also reused for a study on T cells expressing NK-cell markers.

Sequencing input: CD4+ T cells sorted from blood. The receptors here all came from a woman younger than 35 in good health. CDR3s include the opening cysteine and the closing phenylalanine or tryptophan. D genes are given only for firm matches. Clone size is shown for a subset of rows, as once, few, many or a class of expanded clone.

v_call	clone_size	d_call	j_call	cdr3_aa	cdr3_nt
TRBV19	.	TRBD1	TRBJ1-5	CASSRDRYSNQPQHF	TGTGCCAGTTCCCGGGACAGATATAGCAATCAGCCCCAGCATTTT
TRBV30	once	.	TRBJ2-4	CAWSPLAKNIQYF	TGTGCCTGGAGCCCCCTAGCCAAAAACATTCAGTACTTC
TRBV7-6	few	.	TRBJ2-2	CASSPSNTGELFF	TGTGCCAGCAGCCCGAGCAACACCGGGGAGCTGTTTTTT
TRBV20-1	few	.	TRBJ2-2	CSARDRPGSTGELFF	TGCAGTGCTAGAGATCGGCCAGGGTCCACCGGGGAGCTGTTTTTT
TRBV20-1	.	.	TRBJ2-3	CSARGGTGDTQYF	TGCAGTGCTAGAGGAGGGACGGGAGATACGCAGTATTTT
TRBV20-1	few	.	TRBJ1-1	CSASIRSTEAFF	TGCAGTGCTTCAATTAGGAGCACTGAAGCTTTCTTT
TRBV10-3	.	.	TRBJ1-1	CAISEGRETEAFF	TGTGCCATCAGTGAAGGGAGGGAGACTGAAGCTTTCTTT
TRBV6-1	.	.	TRBJ1-4	CASRRTGIGRKLFF	TGTGCCAGCCGGAGGACGGGCATCGGGAGAAAACTGTTTTTT
TRBV6-2/TRBV6-3	.	TRBD2	TRBJ2-1	CASLVAGGLYNEQFF	TGTGCCAGCTTGGTGGCGGGAGGGCTTTACAATGAGCAGTTCTTC
TRBV4-3	few	TRBD2	TRBJ2-3	CASSQESATSLFNTQYF	TGCGCCAGCAGCCAAGAATCGGCGACTAGCCTGTTCAATACGCAGTATTTT
TRBV2	.	.	TRBJ2-3	CASSRIRTDYDTQYF	TGTGCCAGCAGTAGGATAAGGACTGACTATGATACGCAGTATTTT
TRBV5-6	.	.	TRBJ1-2	CASSLEAWGYTF	TGTGCCAGCAGCTTGGAAGCGTGGGGCTACACCTTC
TRBV4-3	many	.	TRBJ1-6	CASSQHPDSPRTPLHF	TGCGCCAGCAGCCAGCATCCGGACAGCCCGAGGACACCCCTCCACTTT
TRBV21-1	few	.	TRBJ2-6	CASSKGVGRPKPSGANVLTF	TGTGCCAGCAGCAAGGGCGTTGGCAGGCCAAAACCCTCTGGGGCCAACGTCCTGACTTTC
TRBV15	few	.	TRBJ2-7	CATSRESDRSYEQYF	TGTGCCACCAGCAGAGAATCGGACAGATCCTACGAGCAGTACTTC
TRBV7-3	few	.	TRBJ2-7	CASSYRAHEQYF	TGTGCCAGCAGCTACAGGGCGCACGAGCAGTACTTC
TRBV5-1	few	.	TRBJ1-2	CASSLTGGEYGYTF	TGCGCCAGCAGCTTGACAGGTGGGGAGTATGGCTACACCTTC
TRBV6-1	.	.	TRBJ1-6	CASSRLGGIESPLHF	TGTGCCAGCAGTCGTCTCGGGGGTATCGAATCACCCCTCCACTTT
TRBV9	few	TRBD2	TRBJ2-7	CASSANSGSYEQYF	TGTGCCAGCAGCGCCAATAGCGGGAGTTACGAGCAGTACTTC
TRBV9	.	TRBD2	TRBJ2-1	CASSVEAGVVERQFF	TGTGCCAGCAGCGTAGAAGCGGGAGTAGTTGAGAGGCAGTTCTTC
TRBV15	few	.	TRBJ2-1	CATSRGGVGNEQFF	TGTGCCACCAGCAGAGGGGGGGTCGGCAATGAGCAGTTCTTC
TRBV20-1	few	.	TRBJ2-1	CSASDEGGSYNEQFF	TGCAGTGCTAGTGATGAGGGCGGCTCCTACAATGAGCAGTTCTTC
TRBV5-1	.	TRBD2	TRBJ2-3	CASSSGTSGHRTDTQYF	TGCGCCAGCAGCTCCGGGACTAGCGGGCACCGCACAGATACGCAGTATTTT
TRBV18	few	TRBD1	TRBJ1-1	CASSPGQGTNTEAFF	TGTGCCAGCTCACCTGGACAGGGGACGAACACTGAAGCTTTCTTT
TRBV20-1	many	TRBD1	TRBJ2-6	CSARSGQAGANVLTF	TGCAGTGCTAGATCCGGACAGGCTGGGGCCAACGTCCTGACTTTC
TRBV7-2	few	.	TRBJ1-1	CASSPLGLNTEAFF	TGTGCCAGCAGCCCCTTGGGCCTGAACACTGAAGCTTTCTTT
TRBV12-3/TRBV12-4	once	TRBD1	TRBJ2-6	CASSPKSGTGVGSGANVLTF	TGTGCCAGCAGTCCTAAATCCGGGACAGGGGTTGGCTCTGGGGCCAACGTCCTGACTTTC
TRBV20-1	.	.	TRBJ2-5	CSASFRLQETQYF	TGCAGTGCTAGTTTTCGCCTACAAGAGACCCAGTACTTC
TRBV5-1	few	.	TRBJ2-1	CASSLERWSSNSYNEQFF	TGCGCCAGCAGCTTGGAACGGTGGAGCAGCAACTCCTACAATGAGCAGTTCTTC
TRBV5-1	few	TRBD1	TRBJ1-1	CASSVDRGSEAFF	TGCGCCAGCAGCGTGGACAGGGGCTCTGAAGCTTTCTTT
TRBV7-3	few	.	TRBJ2-5	CASSLKAGRETQYF	TGTGCCAGCAGCTTAAAGGCAGGGAGAGAGACCCAGTACTTC
TRBV12-3/TRBV12-4	many	.	TRBJ2-7	CASSSPTTGPYEQYF	TGTGCCAGCAGTTCCCCAACGACAGGCCCCTACGAGCAGTACTTC
TRBV7-2	few	.	TRBJ2-5	CASSLMGVGASQETQYF	TGTGCCAGCAGCTTAATGGGTGTCGGGGCCTCCCAAGAGACCCAGTACTTC
TRBV20-1	few	.	TRBJ2-2	CSASARRGDTGELFF	TGCAGTGCTAGTGCGCGGCGGGGAGACACCGGGGAGCTGTTTTTT
TRBV7-8	.	TRBD1	TRBJ2-4	CASSPLFGTGLHIQYF	TGTGCCAGCAGCCCCCTCTTCGGGACAGGGTTACACATTCAGTACTTC
TRBV3-1	.	.	TRBJ1-2	CASSPGYRTGYTF	TGTGCCAGCAGCCCGGGCTACAGGACAGGCTACACCTTC
TRBV29-1	.	.	TRBJ1-1	CSVNRGNTEAFF	TGCAGCGTCAACCGGGGGAACACTGAAGCTTTCTTT
TRBV19	.	TRBD2	TRBJ2-5	CASKPSGGQETQYF	TGTGCCAGTAAGCCTAGCGGGGGACAAGAGACCCAGTACTTC
TRBV2	.	.	TRBJ2-3	CASSEVVSDTQYF	TGTGCCAGCAGTGAAGTGGTCTCAGATACGCAGTATTTT
TRBV20-1	.	.	TRBJ2-2	CSTGTGNTGELFF	TGCAGTACCGGGACTGGGAACACCGGGGAGCTGTTTTTT
TRBV7-6	.	.	TRBJ1-2	CASSEVGYGYTF	TGTGCCAGCAGTGAGGTCGGCTATGGCTACACCTTC
TRBV3-1	few	.	TRBJ1-5	CASSQSPGQPQHF	TGTGCCAGCAGCCAATCGCCCGGGCAGCCCCAGCATTTT
TRBV5-1	.	.	TRBJ2-7	CASRGVAAYEQYF	TGCGCCAGCAGGGGGGTAGCGGCCTACGAGCAGTACTTC
TRBV6-5	.	TRBD2	TRBJ2-3	CASSYSGGTSGRHTQYF	TGTGCCAGCAGTTACTCGGGGGGAACTAGCGGGAGACATACGCAGTATTTT
TRBV4-3	few	.	TRBJ2-2	CASSQEGGPPYGELFF	TGCGCCAGCAGCCAAGAAGGAGGCCCTCCCTACGGGGAGCTGTTTTTT
TRBV29-1	many	.	TRBJ1-1	CSATGTLGVRAEAFF	TGCAGCGCCACCGGGACACTAGGGGTTAGGGCTGAAGCTTTCTTT
TRBV20-1	.	.	TRBJ2-7	CSARARGEQYF	TGCAGTGCTAGGGCTAGAGGCGAGCAGTACTTC
TRBV12-3/TRBV12-4	few	TRBD2	TRBJ2-1	CASSPSLPSGGNNEQFF	TGTGCCAGCAGTCCATCCCTCCCTAGCGGGGGTAACAATGAGCAGTTCTTC
TRBV11-2	.	.	TRBJ2-1	CASRGNRFYNEQFF	TGTGCCAGCAGGGGTAACAGATTTTACAATGAGCAGTTCTTC
TRBV5-1	.	.	TRBJ1-2	CASSLEQNLGYGYTF	TGCGCCAGCAGCTTGGAACAGAACTTGGGCTATGGCTACACCTTC
TRBV12-3/TRBV12-4	few	.	TRBJ2-7	CASSLTPVGEQYF	TGTGCCAGCAGTTTAACACCCGTCGGCGAGCAGTACTTC
TRBV5-5	few	.	TRBJ2-2	CASSYPANTGELFF	TGTGCCAGCAGCTATCCAGCGAACACCGGGGAGCTGTTTTTT
TRBV18	few	.	TRBJ2-5	CASSPSQQETQYF	TGTGCCAGCTCACCATCCCAACAAGAGACCCAGTACTTC